Presented here are 27 T cell receptor beta chains from one specimen sequenced in a study of blood T cell repertoires in COVID-19. Clones were sequenced by immunoSEQ multiplex PCR, and TCRdb holds only the in-frame ones, with some missing. The sample has around 86,000 clones, roughly 80% seen once. The sequencing sample was made of peripheral blood. These receptors were collected from a human donor in a cohort sampled during active COVID-19.

The chain employs TRBV6-5 and TRBJ1-5, with TRBD1 matching over 8 bases. With 6 bases clipped from V and 4 bases from J, the junction kept 8 bases outside the gene matches. CDR3 length: 15 amino acids. Per the germline V gene, CDR1 is MNHEY and CDR2 is SVGAGI. The CDR3 coding sequence is TGTGCCAGCAGATCCGACAGGGGTGGGAATCAGCCCCAGCATTTT. It specifies CASRSDRGGNQPQHF.

The J gene is TRBJ1-5, the V gene TRBV4-1, with TRBD1 matching 9 bases. V shed 5 bases and J 0 bases; nucleotides not matched to a gene: 5. The germline CDR1 and CDR2 sequences are MGHRA and YSYEKL. The CDR3 covers 16 residues. The chain's CDR3 is CASSAWTGDSNQPQHF. In nucleotides, the CDR3 is TGCGCCAGCAGCGCATGGACAGGGGATAGCAATCAGCCCCAGCATTTT.

The chain links TRBV5-1 to TRBJ2-5; D not resolved. The CDR3 has 15 amino acids. The germline V and J ends were trimmed by 0 bases and 1 base, with 10 bases remaining between them. Germline CDR1 is SGHRS and CDR2 is YFSETQ. In DNA form, the CDR3 reads TGCGCCAGCAGCTTGGTGCCAGGTCTCCAAGAGACCCAGTACTTC. Protein: CASSLVPGLQETQYF.

V is TRBV18 and J is TRBJ1-4, with D hard to call. CDR1 and CDR2 from the germline V gene are KGHSH and LQKENI. The ends were cut back, 6 bases at V and 8 bases at J, with 13 bases in the middle. The CDR3 is made up of 13 amino acids. As DNA, the CDR3 is TGTGCCAGCTCTCCAAGAGACTGGGAAAAACTGTTTTTT. It codes for CASSPRDWEKLFF.

This clone was detected a few times. The chain combines TRBV15 with TRBJ1-1; tentative D call: TRBD1 (6 bases). The CDR3 is 15 amino acids. CDR1 is LNHNV, CDR2 YYDKDF, per germline (reference sequence). Between the trimmed V and J ends, which lost 4 bases and 0 bases, there was a span of 12 bases. CDR3 protein: CATSTHRDLNTEAFF. In DNA form, the CDR3 reads TGTGCCACCAGCACCCACAGGGATTTGAACACTGAAGCTTTCTTT.

The chain has TRBV27 and TRBJ2-2; 11 bases map to TRBD2. J gave up 4 bases and V 8 bases, and 9 bases lay outside the gene matches. Per germline, CDR1 MNHEY and CDR2 SMNVEV (reference sequence). The CDR3 totals 16 residues. The CDR3 reads CASARLAGLITGELFF. The CDR3 nucleotides read TGTGCCAGCGCCAGACTAGCGGGATTGATCACCGGGGAGCTGTTTTTT.

This chain uses TRBV7-9 with TRBJ1-4, with 8 positions matching TRBD1. The J segment lost 7 bases and the V segment lost 3 bases, leaving 7 bases of the junction unmatched. Germline values: CDR1 SEHNR, CDR2 FQNEAQ (reference sequence). This CDR3 has 15 amino acids. In DNA form, the CDR3 reads TGTGCCAGCAGCTTCGTCACAGGGGGTGCTGAAAAACTGTTTTTT. Encoded protein: CASSFVTGGAEKLFF.

This clone was picked up one time. V is TRBV18 and J is TRBJ2-5, with TRBD2 matching 8 bases. The V and J ends lost 1 base and 3 bases, in that order; junction bases with no gene match: 4. There are 15 residues in the CDR3. CDR1 is KGHSH, CDR2 LQKENI, per germline. CDR3 nucleotide sequence: TGTGCCAGCTCACCACAGGAGCGGGGGAAAGAGACCCAGTACTTC. Amino acids: CASSPQERGKETQYF.

The gene calls are TRBV3-1 (or the pseudogene TRBV3-2) and TRBJ2-3, with a possible D match to TRBD2 (5 bases). Looked up from germline, CDR1 is LGHDT and CDR2 is YNNKEL (reference sequence). The CDR3 has 14 amino acids. Trimming took off 5 bases at V and 3 bases at J, with 12 bases between the two ends. In nucleotides, the CDR3 is TGTGCCAGCAGCGCGTTCGGGGTTACAGATACGCAGTATTTT. Protein product: CASSAFGVTDTQYF.

This chain joins TRBV29-1 and TRBJ2-5, with 8 bases that match TRBD2. V was clipped by 3 bases and J by 5 bases; unmatched bases: 14. Germline assignment: CDR1 SQVTM and CDR2 ANQGSEA. CDR3 length equals 16 residues. CDR3 loop: CSVEVVAGSKRETQYF. CDR3 sequence (DNA): TGCAGCGTTGAGGTGGTAGCGGGGTCCAAAAGGGAGACCCAGTACTTC.

V and J are TRBV5-1 and TRBJ2-7; 9 nucleotides agree with TRBD1. Trimming cost V 4 bases and J 4 bases; bases outside gene matches: 9. CDR3 length: 15 residues. CDR1 and CDR2 (germline): SGHRS, YFSETQ. CDR3 coding DNA: TGCGCCAGCAGCCCCTGGGACAGGGTAAAGTACGAGCAGTACTTC. This encodes CASSPWDRVKYEQYF. Using reference TRBV5-1 and TRBJ2-7 for the parts outside the CDR3, the full variable domain is KAGVTQTPRYLIKTRGQQVTLSCSPISGHRSVSWYQQTPGQGLQFLFEYFSETQRNKGNFPGRFSGRQFSNSRSEMNVSTLELGDSALYLCASSPWDRVKYEQYFGPGTRLTVT.

This clone was seen a single time. V is TRBV3-1 (or the pseudogene TRBV3-2) and J is TRBJ1-6, with unresolved D. The germline V gene encodes CDR1 LGHDT and CDR2 YNNKEL (reference sequence). Trimming removed 0 bases at V and 0 bases at J, with 15 bases between. The CDR3 extends over 19 amino acids. CDR3 DNA: TGTGCCAGCAGCCAAGAGAGCAGGAAACTCAGCTCCTATAATTCACCCCTCCACTTT. This codes for CASSQESRKLSSYNSPLHF.

The chain employs TRBV9 and TRBJ2-5; TRBD2 agrees at 11 bases. The CDR3 loop spans 16 amino acids. Trimming took 4 bases from V and 3 from J; bases not matched to a gene: 8. Germline V CDR1 and CDR2: SGDLS, YYNGEE. The CDR3 coding sequence is TGTGCCAGCAGCCCCCCCGAGACTAGCGGGAAAGAGACCCAGTACTTC. Encoded protein: CASSPPETSGKETQYF.

The V call is TRBV7-9, the J call TRBJ1-2, with a weak D call TRBD1 (6 bases). Trimming removed 5 bases at V and 4 bases at J, with 8 bases between. The germline CDR1 and CDR2 sequences are SEHNR and FQNEAQ (reference sequence). The CDR3 covers 12 residues. The CDR3 DNA reads TGTGCCAGCAGCCCACAGGGCTATGGCTACACCTTC. Translating it yields CASSPQGYGYTF.

This sequence joins TRBV2 and TRBJ2-1; D call uncertain. The CDR3 is 14 residues long. The V gene lost 1 base and the J gene lost 6 bases, with 10 bases spanning the gap. The germline CDR1 and CDR2 sequences are SNHLY and FYNNEI. DNA of the CDR3: TGTGCCAGCAGTGAAGTATTACACCTCAATGAGCAGTTCTTC. Residues: CASSEVLHLNEQFF.

The CDR3 sequence is CASSPGIYGYTF. In DNA form, the CDR3 reads TGTGCCAGCAGCCCAGGAATCTATGGCTACACCTTC. This sequence joins TRBV12-3 or TRBV12-4 and TRBJ1-2; D ambiguous. The CDR3 runs to 12 residues. The V gene lost 6 bases and the J gene lost 4 bases, with 9 bases spanning the gap.

The chain recombines TRBV18 with TRBJ1-1, with D possibly TRBD1 on 6 matching bases. The V gene lost 5 bases and the J gene lost 3 bases, with 13 bases spanning the gap. Germline V lookup: CDR1 KGHSH, CDR2 LQKENI. The CDR3 contains 14 residues. CDR3 sequence: CASSTGTRDTEAFF. As DNA, the CDR3 is TGTGCCAGCTCAACCGGGACAAGGGACACTGAAGCTTTCTTT. Together with reference TRBV18 and TRBJ1-1, the CDR3 gives the full variable domain: NAGVMQNPRHLVRRRGQEARLRCSPMKGHSHVYWYRQLPEEGLKFMVYLQKENIIDESGMPKERFSAEFPKEGPSILRIQQVVRGDSAAYFCASSTGTRDTEAFFGQGTRLTVV.

V and J are TRBV5-4 and TRBJ2-3; D might be TRBD1 (6 bases). Germline CDR1 and CDR2: SGHNT and YYREEE (reference sequence). Trimming cost V 9 bases and J 2 bases, with 16 bases left between them. The CDR3 runs to 14 residues. The chain's CDR3 is CATGPKGVTDTQYF. Here the CDR3 DNA reads TGTGCCACCGGGCCGAAGGGGGTCACAGATACGCAGTATTTT. Looking up the rest from reference TRBV5-4 and TRBJ2-3 gives the full variable domain: ETGVTQSPTHLIKTRGQQVTLRCSSQSGHNTVSWYQQALGQGPQFIFQYYREEENGRGNFPPRFSGLQFPNYSSELNVNALELDDSALYLCATGPKGVTDTQYFGPGTRLTVL.

This clone was picked up a small number of times. The chain links TRBV4-2 to TRBJ2-2; D is unresolved. V lost 4 bases and J lost 2, with 8 bases in between. This CDR3 is built from 14 residues. The germline CDR1 and CDR2 sequences are LGHNA and YNFKEQ. CDR3 in amino acids: CASSPPRNTGELFF. In DNA, the CDR3 is TGTGCCAGCAGCCCTCCGAGAAACACCGGGGAGCTGTTTTTT.

This chain joins TRBV28 and TRBJ2-2; 7 positions agree with TRBD2. Unmatched junction bases numbered 3, after V lost 2 bases and J lost 0 bases. CDR1 is MDHEN and CDR2 is SYDVKM in the germline V gene. CDR3 length: 16 amino acids. The CDR3 DNA follows: TGTGCCAGCAGTTTACGGCTAGCGGCGAACACCGGGGAGCTGTTTTTT. Its protein is CASSLRLAANTGELFF.

The chain uses TRBV28 and TRBJ2-7, with 7 positions matching TRBD1. Germline loops: CDR1 MDHEN, CDR2 SYDVKM. The CDR3 runs to 14 residues. After removal of 5 bases from V and 4 bases from J, the junction contained 8 bases not matched to a gene. CDR3 sequence (DNA): TGTGCCAGCAGTCTCTTAGGCAGGGGGTACGAGCAGTACTTC. Protein: CASSLLGRGYEQYF.

This chain joins TRBV2 and TRBJ2-7; D is possibly TRBD2 (5 bases). Trimming took 5 bases from V and 1 from J, leaving 9 bases between them. The germline gives CDR1 SNHLY, CDR2 FYNNEI. This CDR3 comprises 13 residues. The chain's CDR3 is CASSSGGSYEQYF. The CDR3 nucleotides are TGTGCCAGCAGTTCTGGCGGGTCCTACGAGCAGTACTTC.

The gene calls are TRBV19 and TRBJ2-3; unclear D gene. V dropped 5 bases and J dropped 5 bases, with 11 bases sitting between them. The CDR3 is made up of 13 amino acids. Germline values: CDR1 LNHDA, CDR2 SQIVND (reference sequence). CDR3 sequence: CASSPQTQDTQYF. DNA for the CDR3: TGTGCCAGTAGTCCACAGACCCAAGATACGCAGTATTTT.

This clone has a handful of counts. The V call is TRBV3-1 (or the pseudogene TRBV3-2), the J call TRBJ2-7, with D possibly being TRBD1 (5 bases). CDR1 and CDR2 from the germline V gene are LGHDT and YNNKEL (reference sequence). This CDR3 comprises 14 residues. Deletions cut 1 base from V and 0 bases from J, with 7 bases between. CDR3 sequence: CASSQGQLSYEQYF. The DNA for the CDR3 is TGTGCCAGCAGCCAAGGACAGCTCTCCTACGAGCAGTACTTC.

The chain couples TRBV4-2 to TRBJ2-1, with D possibly TRBD2 on 6 matching bases. Germline loops: CDR1 LGHNA, CDR2 YNFKEQ. Trimming left V 3 bases short and J 2 bases short, with 14 bases between. This CDR3 is 16 amino acids long. The CDR3 loop reads CASSQPSGGTYNEQFF. In DNA form, the CDR3 reads TGTGCCAGCAGCCAGCCCAGCGGAGGGACCTACAATGAGCAGTTCTTC.

This clone has a single count. CDR3 in DNA: TGCGCCAGCAGCCAAGAAATGATAGCCTTAAACCAAGAGACCCAGTACTTC. This gives the protein CASSQEMIALNQETQYF. The chain employs TRBV4-1 and TRBJ2-5; no firm D call. This CDR3 is built from 17 residues. In germline, CDR1 is MGHRA, CDR2 YSYEKL. The V and J ends lost 0 bases and 0 bases respectively, with 14 bases between them.

The chain joins TRBV3-1 (or the pseudogene TRBV3-2) to TRBJ2-6, with 9 bases that match TRBD1. This CDR3 has 17 residues. CDR1 is LGHDT and CDR2 is YNNKEL in the germline V gene (reference sequence). V dropped 4 bases and J dropped 1; count of bases not matched to a gene: 5. In DNA, the CDR3 is TGTGCCAGCAGCCCCCGGGACAGGGATTCTGGGGCCAACGTCCTGACTTTC. Translated: CASSPRDRDSGANVLTF.